This TCR beta chain was obtained from a study of blood T cells in healthy people across ages. About the study: Capture by template switching was about one barcoded beta molecule per two T cells.

Each sample yielded at least 6.5 million isolated PBMCs. Primers used in a second PCR of roughly 7 to 12 cycles were a sample-barcoded 5' primer and a J-beta primer mix. One entry per CDR3 protein results from TCRdb running MiXCR on the 5' RACE reads. The table shows some 760,000 distinct CDR3 sequences, with more than 20% occurring only once. V was trimmed by 6 bases and J by 6 bases, leaving 15 bases between them. The CDR3 length is 13 residues. These same records also appear under a second study, on T cells of mothers and their children. That source adds: For unrelated pairs as for related ones, thymic selection shapes TCR recombination output similarly. Related mother and child pairs showed slightly greater overlap (not significant) than unrelated pairs did.

This rearrangement joins TRBV12-3 or TRBV12-4 to TRBJ2-7; D not resolved. The sequenced sample was blood. This TCR came from a boy aged 5-17 years in good health. CDR3 nucleotide sequence: TGTGCCAGCAGGCCCTCGTTAGGCCTCGAGCAGTACTTC. Amino acids: CASRPSLGLEQYF.